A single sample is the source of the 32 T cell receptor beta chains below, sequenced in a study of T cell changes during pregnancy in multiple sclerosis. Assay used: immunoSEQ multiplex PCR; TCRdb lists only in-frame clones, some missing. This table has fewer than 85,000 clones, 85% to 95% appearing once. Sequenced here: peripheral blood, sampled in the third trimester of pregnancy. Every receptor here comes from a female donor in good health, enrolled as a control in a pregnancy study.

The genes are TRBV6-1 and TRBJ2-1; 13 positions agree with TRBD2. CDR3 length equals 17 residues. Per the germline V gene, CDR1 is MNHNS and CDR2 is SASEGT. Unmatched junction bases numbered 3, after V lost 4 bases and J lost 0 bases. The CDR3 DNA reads TGTGCCAGCAGTGGACTAGCGGGAGGCATCTCCTACAATGAGCAGTTCTTC. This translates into CASSGLAGGISYNEQFF.

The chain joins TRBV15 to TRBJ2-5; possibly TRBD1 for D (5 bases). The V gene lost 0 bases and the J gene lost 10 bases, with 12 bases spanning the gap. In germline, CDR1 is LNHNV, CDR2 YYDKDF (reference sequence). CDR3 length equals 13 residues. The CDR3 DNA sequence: TGTGCCACCAGCAGAGATAGGGGCATTGACCAGTACTTC. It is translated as CATSRDRGIDQYF.

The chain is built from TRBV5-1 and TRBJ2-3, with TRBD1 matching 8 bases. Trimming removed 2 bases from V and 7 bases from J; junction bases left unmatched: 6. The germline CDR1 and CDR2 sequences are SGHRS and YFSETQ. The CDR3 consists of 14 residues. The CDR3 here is CASSLQGGGYTQYF. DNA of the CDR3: TGCGCCAGCAGCTTACAGGGGGGCGGGTATACGCAGTATTTT.

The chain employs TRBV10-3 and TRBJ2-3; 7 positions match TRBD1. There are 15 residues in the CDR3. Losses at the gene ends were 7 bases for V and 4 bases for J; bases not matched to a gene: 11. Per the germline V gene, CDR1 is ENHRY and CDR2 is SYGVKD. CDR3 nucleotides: TGTGCCATCACCCCCGACAGGGAAGATTCAGATACGCAGTATTTT. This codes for CAITPDREDSDTQYF.

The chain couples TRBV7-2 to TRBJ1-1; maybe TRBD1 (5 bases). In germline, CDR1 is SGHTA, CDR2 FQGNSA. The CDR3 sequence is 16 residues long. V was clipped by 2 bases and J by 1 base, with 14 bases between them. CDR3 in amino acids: CASSLLQVHENTEAFF. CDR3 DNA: TGTGCCAGCAGCTTACTACAGGTGCATGAGAACACTGAAGCTTTCTTT.

The CDR3 spells CASSLAGEPEAFF. CDR3 in DNA: TGTGCCAGCAGCTTGGCGGGGGAACCTGAAGCTTTCTTT. The chain joins TRBV5-4 to TRBJ1-1; D possibly corresponds to TRBD1 (5 bases). The CDR3 totals 13 residues. Germline V gene sequence: CDR1 SGHNT, CDR2 YYREEE (reference sequence). Trimming removed 0 bases at V and 6 bases at J, with 9 bases between. Complete variable domain (other parts from reference TRBV5-4 and TRBJ1-1): ETGVTQSPTHLIKTRGQQVTLRCSSQSGHNTVSWYQQALGQGPQFIFQYYREEENGRGNFPPRFSGLQFPNYSSELNVNALELDDSALYLCASSLAGEPEAFFGQGTRLTVV.

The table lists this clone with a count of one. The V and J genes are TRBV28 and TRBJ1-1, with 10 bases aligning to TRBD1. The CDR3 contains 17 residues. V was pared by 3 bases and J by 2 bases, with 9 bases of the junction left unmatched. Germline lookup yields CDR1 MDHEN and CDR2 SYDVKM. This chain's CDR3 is CASSLGQGNWANTEAFF. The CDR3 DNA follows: TGTGCCAGCAGTTTGGGACAGGGGAACTGGGCTAACACTGAAGCTTTCTTT.

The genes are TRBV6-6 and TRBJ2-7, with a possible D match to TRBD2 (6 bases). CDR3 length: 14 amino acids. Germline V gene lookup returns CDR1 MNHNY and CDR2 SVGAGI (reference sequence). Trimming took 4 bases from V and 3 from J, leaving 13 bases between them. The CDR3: CASSSGDGNYEQYF. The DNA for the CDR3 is TGTGCCAGCAGTTCGGGGGACGGCAACTACGAGCAGTACTTC.

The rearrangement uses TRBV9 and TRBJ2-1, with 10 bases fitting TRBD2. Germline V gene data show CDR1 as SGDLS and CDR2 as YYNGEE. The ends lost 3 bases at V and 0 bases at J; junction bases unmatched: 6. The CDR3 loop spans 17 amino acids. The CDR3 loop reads CASSEGLASNSYNEQFF. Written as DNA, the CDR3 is TGTGCCAGCAGCGAGGGACTAGCGAGCAACTCCTACAATGAGCAGTTCTTC.

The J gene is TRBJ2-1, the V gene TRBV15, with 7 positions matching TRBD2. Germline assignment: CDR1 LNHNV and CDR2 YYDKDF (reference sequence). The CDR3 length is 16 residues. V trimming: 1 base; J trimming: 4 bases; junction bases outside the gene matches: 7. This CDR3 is CATSRGGGTTYNEQFF. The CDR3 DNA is TGTGCCACCAGCAGAGGAGGAGGGACTACGTACAATGAGCAGTTCTTC.

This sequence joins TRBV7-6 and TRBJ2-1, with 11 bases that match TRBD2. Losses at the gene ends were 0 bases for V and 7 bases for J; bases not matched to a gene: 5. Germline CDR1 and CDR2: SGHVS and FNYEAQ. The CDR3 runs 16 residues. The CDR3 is CASSLAGSGRANEQFF. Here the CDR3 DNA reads TGTGCCAGCAGCTTAGCGGGTAGCGGGAGGGCTAATGAGCAGTTCTTC.

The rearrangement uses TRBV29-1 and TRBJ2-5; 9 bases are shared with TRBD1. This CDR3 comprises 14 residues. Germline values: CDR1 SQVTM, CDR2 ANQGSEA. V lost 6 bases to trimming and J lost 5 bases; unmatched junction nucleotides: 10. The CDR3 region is CSVRGTGISETQYF. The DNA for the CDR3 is TGCAGCGTCCGAGGGACAGGGATCAGCGAGACCCAGTACTTC.

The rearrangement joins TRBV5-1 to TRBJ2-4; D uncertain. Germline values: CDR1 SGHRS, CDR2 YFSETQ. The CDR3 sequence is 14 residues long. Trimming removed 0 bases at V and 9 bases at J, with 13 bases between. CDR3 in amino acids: CASSLGTVEGIQYF. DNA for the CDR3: TGCGCCAGCAGCTTGGGTACAGTTGAAGGCATTCAGTACTTC.

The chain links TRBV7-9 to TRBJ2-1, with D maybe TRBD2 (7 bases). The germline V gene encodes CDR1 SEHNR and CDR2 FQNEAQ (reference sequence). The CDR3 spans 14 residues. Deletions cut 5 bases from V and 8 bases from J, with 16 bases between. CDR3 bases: TGTGCCAGCAGCACCGAGGGGGGGACGGATGAGCAGTTCTTC. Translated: CASSTEGGTDEQFF.

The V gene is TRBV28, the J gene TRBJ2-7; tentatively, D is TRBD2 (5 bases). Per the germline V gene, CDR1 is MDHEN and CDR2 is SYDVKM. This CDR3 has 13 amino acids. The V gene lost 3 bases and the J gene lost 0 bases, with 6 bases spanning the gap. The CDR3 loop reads CASSFGVSYEQYF. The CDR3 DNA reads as TGTGCCAGCAGTTTCGGGGTCTCCTACGAGCAGTACTTC. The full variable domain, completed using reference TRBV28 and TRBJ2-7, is DVKVTQSSRYLVKRTGEKVFLECVQDMDHENMFWYRQDPGLGLRLIYFSYDVKMKEKGDIPEGYSVSREKKERFSLILESASTNQTSMYLCASSFGVSYEQYFGPGTRLTVT.

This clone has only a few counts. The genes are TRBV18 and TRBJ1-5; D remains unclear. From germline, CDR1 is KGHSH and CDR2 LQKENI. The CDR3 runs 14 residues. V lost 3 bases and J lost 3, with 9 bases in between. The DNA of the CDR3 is TGTGCCAGCTCACCTTTGAGGCTCAATCAGCCCCAGCATTTT. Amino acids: CASSPLRLNQPQHF.

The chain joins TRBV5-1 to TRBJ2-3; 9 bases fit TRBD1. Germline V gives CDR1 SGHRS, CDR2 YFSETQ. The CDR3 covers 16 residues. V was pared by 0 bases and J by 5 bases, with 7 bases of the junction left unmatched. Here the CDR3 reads CASSLVGTGTRDTQYF. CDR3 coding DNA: TGCGCCAGCAGCTTGGTAGGGACAGGGACGAGAGATACGCAGTATTTT.

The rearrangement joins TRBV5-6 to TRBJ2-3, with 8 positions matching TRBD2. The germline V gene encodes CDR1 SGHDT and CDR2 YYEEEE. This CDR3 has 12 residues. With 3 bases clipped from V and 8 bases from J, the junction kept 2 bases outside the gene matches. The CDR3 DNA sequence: TGTGCCAGCAGCTCGGGGGGGGGTACGCAGTATTTT. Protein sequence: CASSSGGGTQYF.

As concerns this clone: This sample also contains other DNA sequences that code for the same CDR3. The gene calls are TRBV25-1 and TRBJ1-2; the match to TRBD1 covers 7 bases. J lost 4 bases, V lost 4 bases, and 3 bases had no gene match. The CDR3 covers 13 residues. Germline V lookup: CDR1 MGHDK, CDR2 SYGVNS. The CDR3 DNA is TGTGCCAGCAGTGGGGGGACAGCCTATGGCTACACCTTC. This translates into CASSGGTAYGYTF.

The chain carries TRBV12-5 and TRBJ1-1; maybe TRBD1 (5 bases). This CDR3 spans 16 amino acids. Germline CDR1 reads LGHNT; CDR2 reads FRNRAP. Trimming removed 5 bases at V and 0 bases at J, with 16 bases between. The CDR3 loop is CASGPGPAGLNTEAFF. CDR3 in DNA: TGTGCTAGTGGTCCCGGACCAGCGGGACTGAACACTGAAGCTTTCTTT.

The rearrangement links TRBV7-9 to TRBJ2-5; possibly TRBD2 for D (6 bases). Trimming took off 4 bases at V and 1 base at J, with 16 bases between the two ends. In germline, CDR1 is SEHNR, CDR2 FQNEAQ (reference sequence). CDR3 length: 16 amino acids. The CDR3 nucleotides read TGTGCCAGCAGCTCCAATAGGGGACTGGCCCAAGAGACCCAGTACTTC. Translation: CASSSNRGLAQETQYF.

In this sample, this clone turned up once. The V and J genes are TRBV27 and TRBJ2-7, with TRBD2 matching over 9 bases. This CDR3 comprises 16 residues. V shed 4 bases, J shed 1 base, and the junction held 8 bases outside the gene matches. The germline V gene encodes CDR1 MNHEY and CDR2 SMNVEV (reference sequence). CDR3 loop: CASSSSGLANSYEQYF. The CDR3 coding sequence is TGTGCCAGCAGTTCCTCCGGACTAGCGAATTCCTACGAGCAGTACTTC.

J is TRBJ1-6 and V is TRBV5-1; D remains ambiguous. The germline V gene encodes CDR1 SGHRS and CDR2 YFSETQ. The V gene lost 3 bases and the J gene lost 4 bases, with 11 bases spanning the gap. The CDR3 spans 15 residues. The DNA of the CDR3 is TGCGCCAGCAGCTCGGAGTTAGATTATAATTCACCCCTCCACTTT. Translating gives CASSSELDYNSPLHF.

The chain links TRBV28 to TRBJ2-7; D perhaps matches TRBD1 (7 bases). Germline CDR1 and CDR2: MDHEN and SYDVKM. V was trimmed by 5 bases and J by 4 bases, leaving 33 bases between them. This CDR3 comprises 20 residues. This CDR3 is CASSRITGVLKGVGGYEQYF. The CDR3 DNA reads TGTGCCAGCAGTAGGATAACAGGGGTCTTAAAGGGGGTAGGGGGGTACGAGCAGTACTTC.

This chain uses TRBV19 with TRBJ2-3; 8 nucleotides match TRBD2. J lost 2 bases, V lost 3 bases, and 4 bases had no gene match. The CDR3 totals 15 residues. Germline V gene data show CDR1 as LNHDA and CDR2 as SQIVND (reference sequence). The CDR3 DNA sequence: TGTGCCAGTAGTATTAGCGGGGATTTCACAGATACGCAGTATTTT. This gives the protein CASSISGDFTDTQYF.

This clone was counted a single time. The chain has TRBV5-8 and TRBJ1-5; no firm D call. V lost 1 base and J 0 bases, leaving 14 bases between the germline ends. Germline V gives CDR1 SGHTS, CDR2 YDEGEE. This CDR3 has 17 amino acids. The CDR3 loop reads CASSLRRSANSNQPQHF. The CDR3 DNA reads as TGTGCCAGCAGCTTGAGGAGGTCGGCAAATAGCAATCAGCCCCAGCATTTT.

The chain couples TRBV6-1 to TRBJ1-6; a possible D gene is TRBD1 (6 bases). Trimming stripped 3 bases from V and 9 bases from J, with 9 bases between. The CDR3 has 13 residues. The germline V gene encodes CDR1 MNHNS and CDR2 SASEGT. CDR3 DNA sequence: TGTGCCAGCAGTGACGGACAGTTTTCACCCCTCCACTTT. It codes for CASSDGQFSPLHF.

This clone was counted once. The CDR3 loop reads CASFTSGKYNEQFF. The CDR3 bases are TGCGCCAGCTTTACTAGCGGGAAGTACAATGAGCAGTTCTTC. The chain is built from TRBV5-1 and TRBJ2-1, with 10 bases lining up with TRBD2. The CDR3 is made up of 14 amino acids. Germline V gene sequence: CDR1 SGHRS, CDR2 YFSETQ. V lost 7 bases, J lost 4 bases, and 5 bases stayed unmatched.

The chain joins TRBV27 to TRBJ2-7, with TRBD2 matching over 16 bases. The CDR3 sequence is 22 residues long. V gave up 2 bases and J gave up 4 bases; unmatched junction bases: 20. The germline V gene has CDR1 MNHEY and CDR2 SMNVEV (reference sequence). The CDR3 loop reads CASSLRQGRGLAGGPLRYEQYF. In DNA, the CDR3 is TGTGCCAGCAGTTTACGGCAGGGCAGGGGACTAGCGGGAGGGCCCTTAAGGTACGAGCAGTACTTC.

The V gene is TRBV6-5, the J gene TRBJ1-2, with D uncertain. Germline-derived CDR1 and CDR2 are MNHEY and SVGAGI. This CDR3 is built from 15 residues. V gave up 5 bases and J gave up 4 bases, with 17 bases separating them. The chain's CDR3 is CASSSYLGFGYGYTF. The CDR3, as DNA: TGTGCCAGCAGTAGTTACCTCGGGTTCGGCTATGGCTACACCTTC.

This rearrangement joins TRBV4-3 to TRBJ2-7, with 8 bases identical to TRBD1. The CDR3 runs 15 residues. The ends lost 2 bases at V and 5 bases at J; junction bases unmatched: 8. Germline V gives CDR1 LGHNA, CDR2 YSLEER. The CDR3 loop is CASSQRSDRDHEQYF. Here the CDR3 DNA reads TGCGCCAGCAGCCAACGATCGGACAGGGACCACGAGCAGTACTTC.

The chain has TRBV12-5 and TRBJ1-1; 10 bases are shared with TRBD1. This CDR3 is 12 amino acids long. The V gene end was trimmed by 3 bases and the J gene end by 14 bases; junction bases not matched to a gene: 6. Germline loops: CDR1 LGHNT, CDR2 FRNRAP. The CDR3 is CASGLPGTGAFF. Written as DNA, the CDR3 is TGTGCTAGTGGTTTACCCGGGACAGGGGCCTTCTTT.